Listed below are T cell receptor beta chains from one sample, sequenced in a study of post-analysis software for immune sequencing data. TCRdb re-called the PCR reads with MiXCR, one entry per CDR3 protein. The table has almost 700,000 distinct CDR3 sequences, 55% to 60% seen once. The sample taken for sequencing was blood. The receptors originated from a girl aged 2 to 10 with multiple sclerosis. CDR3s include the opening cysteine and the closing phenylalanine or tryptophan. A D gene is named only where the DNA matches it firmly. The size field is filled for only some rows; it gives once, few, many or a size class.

TGTGCCAGCAGTGAACTCTCCGGGACACCGAATACGCAGTATTTT | CASSELSGTPNTQYF | - | TRBJ2-3 | TRBV6-1 | -
TGTGCCAGCAGTCCAATCGTGGCTAGCGGGAGCACCGGGGAGCTGTTTTTT | CASSPIVASGSTGELFF | - | TRBJ2-2 | TRBV7-9 | TRBD2
TGTGCCAGCAGCCTACCCGGCGGCTACACCTTC | CASSLPGGYTF | - | TRBJ1-2 | TRBV7-2 | -
TGTGCCTGCTCACAGGGGCTTGGTGGCTACACCTTC | CACSQGLGGYTF | - | TRBJ1-2 | TRBV30 | TRBD1
TGTGCCAGCAGCTTAGTAGTTGCCGGAGACGGGCGCTTCGGGTATGGCTACACCTTC | CASSLVVAGDGRFGYGYTF | - | TRBJ1-2 | TRBV7-2 | -
TGTGCCAGCAGCTCGACTAGTTCAGGGCAGTTCTTC | CASSSTSSGQFF | - | TRBJ2-1 | TRBV6-5 | -
TGTGCCATCTCGACCGGGGGAGAGACCCAGTACTTC | CAISTGGETQYF | - | TRBJ2-5 | TRBV10-3 | -
TGTGCCAGCTCGGCGGCGGGCCTATCCCAATACGAGCAGTACTTC | CASSAAGLSQYEQYF | few | TRBJ2-7 | TRBV7-9 | -
TGTGCCAGCAGCCAAGACAAAGGGGGCTGGGCAGATACGCAGTATTTT | CASSQDKGGWADTQYF | - | TRBJ2-3 | TRBV14 | TRBD1
TGCGCCAGCAGCTGGGAACAGGGGGCAGGCGGCTACACCTTC | CASSWEQGAGGYTF | few | TRBJ1-2 | TRBV5-1 | TRBD1
TGCAGTGCAGGAGGTAGGGGCATAGGGTCCTACGAGCAGTACTTC | CSAGGRGIGSYEQYF | few | TRBJ2-7 | TRBV20-1 | -
TGCGCCAGCTTACCGGGACAGGGGCAAGAGACCCAGTACTTC | CASLPGQGQETQYF | few | TRBJ2-5 | TRBV5-1 | TRBD1
TGCGCCAGCAGCCAACTAGCGGGAGCTGGGACAGAGACCCAGTACTTC | CASSQLAGAGTETQYF | - | TRBJ2-5 | TRBV5-1 | TRBD2
TGTGCCAGCAGTTTAATAACGAGACGAGGTAGCGGGGAGACCCAGTACTTC | CASSLITRRGSGETQYF | few | TRBJ2-5 | TRBV27 | TRBD2
TGTGCCAGCAGTGATCAGGGACAGGGGATTCCTGCCTACATGAACACTGAAGCTTTCTTT | CASSDQGQGIPAYMNTEAFF | - | TRBJ1-1 | TRBV6-1 | TRBD1
TGTGCCATCAGGGGGGTCTATAATTCACCCCTCCACTTT | CAIRGVYNSPLHF | few | TRBJ1-6 | TRBV10-3 | -
TGCGCCAGCAGCTTGGTGGGGGCGGGTGCAGATACGCAGTATTTT | CASSLVGAGADTQYF | - | TRBJ2-3 | TRBV5-1 | -
TGTGCCAGCAGCCGGCCGGCCCCAGGTCACAATGAGCAGTTCTTC | CASSRPAPGHNEQFF | - | TRBJ2-1 | TRBV11-2 | -
TGTGCCAGCAAGGATGGCTACACCTTC | CASKDGYTF | - | TRBJ1-2 | TRBV2 | -
TGTGCCAGCAGCTCGTGGGGCCTTCCCGAGCAGTACTTC | CASSSWGLPEQYF | few | TRBJ2-7 | TRBV12-3/TRBV12-4 | -
TGTGCCAGACCCGGGGGGGGAGCGGAAGATACGCAGTATTTT | CARPGGGAEDTQYF | - | TRBJ2-3 | TRBV6-6 | TRBD2
TGCGCCAGCAGCCAAAAGGGGGGCACAGATACGCAGTATTTT | CASSQKGGTDTQYF | once | TRBJ2-3 | TRBV4-1 | -
TGTGCCAGCAAGCGGGCCAACGTCCTGACTTTC | CASKRANVLTF | few | TRBJ2-6 | TRBV6-1 | -
TGTGCCAGCAGCTTAACCCGCGGACCATTCAATGAGCAGTTCTTC | CASSLTRGPFNEQFF | - | TRBJ2-1 | TRBV7-6 | -
TGCAGTGCTAGACCCGGGACAGGGATTAACTATGGCTACACCTTC | CSARPGTGINYGYTF | - | TRBJ1-2 | TRBV20-1 | TRBD1